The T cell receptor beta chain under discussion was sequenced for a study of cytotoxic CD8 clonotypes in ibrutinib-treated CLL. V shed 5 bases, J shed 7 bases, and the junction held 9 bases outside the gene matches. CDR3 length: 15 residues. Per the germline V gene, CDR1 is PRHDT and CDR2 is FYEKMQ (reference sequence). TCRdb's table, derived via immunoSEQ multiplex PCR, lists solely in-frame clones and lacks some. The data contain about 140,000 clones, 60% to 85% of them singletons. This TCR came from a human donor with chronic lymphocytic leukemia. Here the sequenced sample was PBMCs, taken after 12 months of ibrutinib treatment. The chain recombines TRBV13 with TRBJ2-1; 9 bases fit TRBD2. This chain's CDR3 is CASSPRGLAYNEQFF. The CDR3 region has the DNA TGTGCCAGCAGCCCGCGGGGACTAGCATATAATGAGCAGTTCTTC.